This T cell receptor beta chain was sequenced in a study of a mutant IDH1 vaccine in newly diagnosed glioma. Whole-study context: Patients were started on vaccination 4-6 weeks after radiotherapy alone, or with temozolomide cycles.

Time point: week 5, during vaccination. A 20-mer mutant IDH1 peptide at 300 ug was injected subcutaneously with topical imiquimod. Each astrocytoma in the donors was new, WHO grade 3 or 4, IDH1-mutant and ATRX-lost. Data came from immunoSEQ multiplex PCR; TCRdb stores just in-frame clones and leaves some out. Of over 50,000 clones listed, just under 90% are singletons. V lost 5 bases to trimming and J lost 13 bases, with 27 bases between them. This CDR3 spans 16 amino acids. Germline V gene data show CDR1 as LNHDA and CDR2 as SQIVND (reference sequence). On this clone itself: As yet, its antigen is unknown.

This sample comprised PBMCs, obtained from a glioma patient whose treatment included an IDH1 peptide vaccine. The J gene is TRBJ2-1, the V gene TRBV19, with D maybe TRBD2 (6 bases). This receptor was obtained from a middle-aged woman with glioma. The CDR3 bases are TGTGCCAGTAGTGCCGAGCGAGCTAGGGAGGCTTATATACAGTTCTTC. It specifies CASSAERAREAYIQFF.